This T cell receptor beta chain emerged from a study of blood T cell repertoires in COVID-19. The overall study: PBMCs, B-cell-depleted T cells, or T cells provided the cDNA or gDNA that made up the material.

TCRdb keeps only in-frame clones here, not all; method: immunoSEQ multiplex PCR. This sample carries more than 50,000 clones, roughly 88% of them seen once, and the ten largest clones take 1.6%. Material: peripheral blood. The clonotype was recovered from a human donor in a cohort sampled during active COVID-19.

The CDR3 spells CSVEPGQGYEQYF. CDR3 DNA sequence: TGCAGCGTTGAACCGGGACAGGGCTACGAGCAGTACTTC. The gene calls are TRBV29-1 and TRBJ2-7, with 9 bases matching TRBD1. Per germline, CDR1 SQVTM and CDR2 ANQGSEA. This CDR3 is built from 13 residues. Trimming removed 2 bases from V and 3 bases from J; junction bases left unmatched: 2.